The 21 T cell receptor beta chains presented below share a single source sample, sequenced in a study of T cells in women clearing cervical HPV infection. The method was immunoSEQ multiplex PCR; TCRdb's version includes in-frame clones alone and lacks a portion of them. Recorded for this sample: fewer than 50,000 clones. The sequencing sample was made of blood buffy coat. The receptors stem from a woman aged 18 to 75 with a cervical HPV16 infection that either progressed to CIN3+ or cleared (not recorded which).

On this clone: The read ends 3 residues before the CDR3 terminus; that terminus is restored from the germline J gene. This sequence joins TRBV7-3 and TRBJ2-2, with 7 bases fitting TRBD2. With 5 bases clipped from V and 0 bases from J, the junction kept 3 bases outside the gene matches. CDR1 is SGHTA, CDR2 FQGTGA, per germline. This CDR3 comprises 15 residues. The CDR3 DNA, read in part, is TGTGCCAGCAGCCCGAGCGGGACGAACACCGGGGAG. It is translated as CASSPSGTNTGE. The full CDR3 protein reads CASSPSGTNTGELFF.

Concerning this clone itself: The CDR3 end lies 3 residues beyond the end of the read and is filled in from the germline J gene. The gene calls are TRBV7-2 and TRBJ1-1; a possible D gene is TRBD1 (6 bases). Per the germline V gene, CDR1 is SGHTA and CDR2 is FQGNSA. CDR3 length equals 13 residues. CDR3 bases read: TGTGCCAGCAGCTCGATAACAACAGGGGAA. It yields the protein CASSSITTGE. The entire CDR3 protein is CASSSITTGEAFF.

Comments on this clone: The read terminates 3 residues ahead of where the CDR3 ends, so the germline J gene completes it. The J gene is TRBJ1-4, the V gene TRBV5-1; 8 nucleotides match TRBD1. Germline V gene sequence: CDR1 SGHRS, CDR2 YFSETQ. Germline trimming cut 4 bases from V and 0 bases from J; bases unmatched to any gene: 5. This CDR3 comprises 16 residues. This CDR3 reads CASSLQGGATNEKLFF. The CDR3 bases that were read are TGCGCCAGCAGCCTACAGGGGGGGGCAACTAATGAAAAA.

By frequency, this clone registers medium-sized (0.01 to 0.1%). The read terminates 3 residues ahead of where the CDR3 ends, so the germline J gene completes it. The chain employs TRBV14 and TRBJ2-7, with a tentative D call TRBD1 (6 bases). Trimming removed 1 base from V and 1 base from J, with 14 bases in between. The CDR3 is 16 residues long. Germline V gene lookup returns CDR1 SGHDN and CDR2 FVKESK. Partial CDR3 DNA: TGTGCCAGCAGCCAAGGGATCCGGACAGCTTCCTACGAG. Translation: CASSQGIRTASYE. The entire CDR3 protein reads CASSQGIRTASYEQYF.

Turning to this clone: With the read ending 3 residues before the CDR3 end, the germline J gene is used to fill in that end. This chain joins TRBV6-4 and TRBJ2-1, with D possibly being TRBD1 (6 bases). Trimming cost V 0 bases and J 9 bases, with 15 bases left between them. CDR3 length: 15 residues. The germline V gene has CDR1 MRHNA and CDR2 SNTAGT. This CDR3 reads CASSDSNRGIAEQFF. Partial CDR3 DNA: TGTGCCAGCAGTGACTCAAATAGGGGGATAGCTGAG.

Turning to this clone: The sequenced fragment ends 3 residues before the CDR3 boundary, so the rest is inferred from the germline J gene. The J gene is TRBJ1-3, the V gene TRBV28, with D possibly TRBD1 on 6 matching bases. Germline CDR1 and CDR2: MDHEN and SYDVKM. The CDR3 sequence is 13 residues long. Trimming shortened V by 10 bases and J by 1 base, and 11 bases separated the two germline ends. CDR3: CANPTGSGNTIYF. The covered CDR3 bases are TGTGCCAACCCAACAGGGTCTGGAAACACC.

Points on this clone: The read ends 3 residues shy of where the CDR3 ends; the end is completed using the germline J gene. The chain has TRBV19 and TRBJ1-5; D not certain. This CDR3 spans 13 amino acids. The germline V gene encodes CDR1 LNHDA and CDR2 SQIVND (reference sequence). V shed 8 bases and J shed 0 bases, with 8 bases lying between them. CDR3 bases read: TGTGCCAGTCGGGGAAATAGCAATCAGCCC. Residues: CASRGNSNQP. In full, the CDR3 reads CASRGNSNQPQHF.

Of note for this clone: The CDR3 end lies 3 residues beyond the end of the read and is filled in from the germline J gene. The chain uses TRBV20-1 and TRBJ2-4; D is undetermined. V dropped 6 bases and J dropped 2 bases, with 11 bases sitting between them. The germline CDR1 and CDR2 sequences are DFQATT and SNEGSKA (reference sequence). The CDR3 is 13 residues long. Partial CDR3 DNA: TGCAGTGCCCCCAGCAGGACCAAAAACATT. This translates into CSAPSRTKNI. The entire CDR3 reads CSAPSRTKNIQYF.

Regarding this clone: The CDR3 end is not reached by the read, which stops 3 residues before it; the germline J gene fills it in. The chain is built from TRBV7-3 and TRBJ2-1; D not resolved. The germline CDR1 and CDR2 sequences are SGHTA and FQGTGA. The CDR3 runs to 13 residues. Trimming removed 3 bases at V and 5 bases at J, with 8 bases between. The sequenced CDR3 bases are TGTGCCAGCAGCTTGAGCCGGGACAATGAG. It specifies CASSLSRDNE. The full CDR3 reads CASSLSRDNEQFF.

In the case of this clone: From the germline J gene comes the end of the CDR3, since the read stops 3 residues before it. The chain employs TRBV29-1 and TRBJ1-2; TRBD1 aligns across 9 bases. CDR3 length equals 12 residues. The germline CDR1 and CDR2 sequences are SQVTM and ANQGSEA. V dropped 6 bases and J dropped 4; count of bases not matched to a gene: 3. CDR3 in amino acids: CSVVDRGYGYTF. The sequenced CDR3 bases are TGCAGCGTCGTGGACAGGGGCTATGGC.

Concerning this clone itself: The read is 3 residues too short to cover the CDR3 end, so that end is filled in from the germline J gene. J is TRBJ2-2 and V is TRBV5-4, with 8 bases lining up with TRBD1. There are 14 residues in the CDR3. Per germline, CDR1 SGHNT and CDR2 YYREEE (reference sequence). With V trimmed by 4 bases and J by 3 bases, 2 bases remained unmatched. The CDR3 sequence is CASSPTGDTGELFF. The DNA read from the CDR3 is TGTGCCAGCAGCCCGACAGGGGACACCGGGGAG.

The CDR3 loop reads CAISESLAGGNEQFF. The sequenced CDR3 bases are TGTGCCATCAGTGAGTCCCTAGCGGGAGGGAATGAG. V and J are TRBV10-3 and TRBJ2-1, with 12 positions matching TRBD2. The missing CDR3 end, 3 residues past where the read stops, is filled in from the germline J gene. CDR1 and CDR2 (germline): ENHRY, SYGVKD. V lost 0 bases, J lost 7 bases, and 1 base stayed unmatched. CDR3 length equals 15 residues.

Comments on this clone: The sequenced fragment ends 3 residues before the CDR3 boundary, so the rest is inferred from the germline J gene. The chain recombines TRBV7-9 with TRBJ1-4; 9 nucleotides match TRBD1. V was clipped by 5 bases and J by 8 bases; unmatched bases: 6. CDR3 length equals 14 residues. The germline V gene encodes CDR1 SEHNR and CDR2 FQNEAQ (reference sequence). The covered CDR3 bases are TGTGCCAGCAGCGTACAGGGGGCTATCGAAAAA. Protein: CASSVQGAIEK. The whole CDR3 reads CASSVQGAIEKLFF.

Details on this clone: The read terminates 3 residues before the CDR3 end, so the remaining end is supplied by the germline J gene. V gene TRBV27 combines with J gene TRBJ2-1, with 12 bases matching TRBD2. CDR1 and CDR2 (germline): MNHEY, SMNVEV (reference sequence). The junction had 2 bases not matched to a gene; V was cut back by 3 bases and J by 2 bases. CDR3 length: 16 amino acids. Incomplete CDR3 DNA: TGTGCCAGCAGTTTTTCTAGCGGGGGGGCCTACAATGAG. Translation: CASSFSSGGAYNE. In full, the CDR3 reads CASSFSSGGAYNEQFF.

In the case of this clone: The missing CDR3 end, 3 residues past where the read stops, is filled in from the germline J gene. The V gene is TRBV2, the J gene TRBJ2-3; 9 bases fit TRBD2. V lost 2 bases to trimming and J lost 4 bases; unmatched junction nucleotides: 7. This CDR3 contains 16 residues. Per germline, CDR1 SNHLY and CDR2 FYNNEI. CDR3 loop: CASSETRGGAADTQYF. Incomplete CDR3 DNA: TGTGCCAGCAGTGAAACCCGCGGGGGGGCAGCAGATACG.

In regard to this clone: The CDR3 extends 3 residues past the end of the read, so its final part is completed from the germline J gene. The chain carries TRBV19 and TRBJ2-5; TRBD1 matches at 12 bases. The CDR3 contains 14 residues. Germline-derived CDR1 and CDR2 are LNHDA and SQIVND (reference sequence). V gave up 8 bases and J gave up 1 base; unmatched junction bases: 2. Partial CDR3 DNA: TGTGCCAGTTTGGGACAGGGGGCCCAAGAGACC. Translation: CASLGQGAQET. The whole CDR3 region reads CASLGQGAQETQYF.

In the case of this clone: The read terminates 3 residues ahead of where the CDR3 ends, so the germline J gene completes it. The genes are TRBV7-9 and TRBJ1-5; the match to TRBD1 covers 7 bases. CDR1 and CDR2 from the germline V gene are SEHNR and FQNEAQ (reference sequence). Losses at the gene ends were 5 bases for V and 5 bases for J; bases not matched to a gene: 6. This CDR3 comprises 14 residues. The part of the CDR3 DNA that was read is TGTGCCAGCAGCCCCGCCAGGGGGGATCAGCCC. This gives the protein CASSPARGDQP. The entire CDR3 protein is CASSPARGDQPQHF.

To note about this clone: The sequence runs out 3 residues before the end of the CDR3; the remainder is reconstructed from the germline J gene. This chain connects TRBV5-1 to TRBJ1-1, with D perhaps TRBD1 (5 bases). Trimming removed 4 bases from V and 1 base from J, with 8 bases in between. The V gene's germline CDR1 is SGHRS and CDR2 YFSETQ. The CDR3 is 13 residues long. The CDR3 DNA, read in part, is TGCGCCAGCAGCACTACAGGGAACACTGAA. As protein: CASSTTGNTE. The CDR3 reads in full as CASSTTGNTEAFF.

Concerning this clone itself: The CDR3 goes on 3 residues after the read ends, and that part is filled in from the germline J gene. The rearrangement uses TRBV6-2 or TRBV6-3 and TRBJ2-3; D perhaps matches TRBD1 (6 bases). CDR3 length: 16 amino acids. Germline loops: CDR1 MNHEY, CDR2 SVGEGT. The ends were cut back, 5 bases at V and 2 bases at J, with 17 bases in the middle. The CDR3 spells CASSLIQGFVTDTQYF. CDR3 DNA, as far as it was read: TGTGCCAGCAGTCTCATACAGGGATTTGTCACAGATACG.

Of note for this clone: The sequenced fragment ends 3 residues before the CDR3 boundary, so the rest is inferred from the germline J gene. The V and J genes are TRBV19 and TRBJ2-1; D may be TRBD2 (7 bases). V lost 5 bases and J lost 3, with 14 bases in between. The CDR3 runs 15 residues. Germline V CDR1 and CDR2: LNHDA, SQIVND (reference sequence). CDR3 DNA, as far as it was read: TGTGCCAGTAGTCCGACGGGGGGCCACTACAATGAG. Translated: CASSPTGGHYNE. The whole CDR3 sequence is CASSPTGGHYNEQFF.

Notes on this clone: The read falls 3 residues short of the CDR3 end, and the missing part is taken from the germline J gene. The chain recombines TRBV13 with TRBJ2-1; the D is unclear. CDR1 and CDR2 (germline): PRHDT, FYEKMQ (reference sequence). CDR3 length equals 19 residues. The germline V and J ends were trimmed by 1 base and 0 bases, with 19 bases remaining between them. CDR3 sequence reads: CASSLEARLRGSSYNEQFF. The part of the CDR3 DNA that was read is TGTGCCAGCAGCTTAGAAGCTAGGTTGCGAGGCAGCTCCTACAATGAG. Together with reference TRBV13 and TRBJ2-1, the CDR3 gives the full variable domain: AAGVIQSPRHLIKEKRETATLKCYPIPRHDTVYWYQQGPGQDPQFLISFYEKMQSDKGSIPDRFSAQQFSDYHSELNMSSLELGDSALYFCASSLEARLRGSSYNEQFFGPGTRLTVL.